This entry lists 9 T cell receptor beta chains sequenced from one sample in a study of cytomegalovirus exposure and HLA in healthy donors. Use of 60 Vbeta and 13 Jbeta primers characterized the PCR. Produced via immunoSEQ multiplex PCR; TCRdb's table is partial and in-frame only. In the table there are about 150,000 clones, about four fifths of which are singletons. The sequenced sample consisted of PBMCs. These receptors were collected from a young man in good health and CMV-seropositive.

The CDR3 bases are TGTGCCAGCAGTTACAGGGGGAAGGCTAACTATGGCTACACCTTC. Its translation: CASSYRGKANYGYTF. This sequence joins TRBV27 and TRBJ1-2, with 8 bases aligning to TRBD1. Germline-derived CDR1 and CDR2 are MNHEY and SMNVEV (reference sequence). This CDR3 region has 15 residues. The J segment lost 0 bases and the V segment lost 4 bases, leaving 4 bases of the junction unmatched.

V usage is TRBV4-2 and J usage is TRBJ2-5, with a weak D call TRBD2 (5 bases). CDR3 length: 15 residues. The germline V gene encodes CDR1 LGHNA and CDR2 YNFKEQ. V dropped 2 bases and J dropped 4 bases, with 14 bases sitting between them. This CDR3 is CASSQYVEGPETQYF. The CDR3 coding sequence is TGTGCCAGCAGCCAATACGTCGAGGGTCCAGAGACCCAGTACTTC.

This clone was detected a few times. The chain has TRBV6-1 and TRBJ2-1; perhaps TRBD2 as D (5 bases). The CDR3 has 16 residues. Germline V gene data show CDR1 as MNHNS and CDR2 as SASEGT. The V end lost 3 bases, the J end lost 0 bases, and 12 bases lay between the germline ends. Written as DNA, the CDR3 is TGTGCCAGCAGTGAGAGGTGGGAGCCCTCCTACAATGAGCAGTTCTTC. Amino acids: CASSERWEPSYNEQFF.

The chain combines TRBV6-5 with TRBJ1-1; 8 positions agree with TRBD1. Per the germline V gene, CDR1 is MNHEY and CDR2 is SVGAGI. CDR3 length: 14 residues. Trimming cost V 5 bases and J 6 bases; bases outside gene matches: 8. CDR3: CASSDLTGAAEAFF. CDR3 nucleotides: TGTGCCAGCAGTGACCTGACAGGGGCGGCTGAAGCTTTCTTT.

The chain recombines TRBV6-5 with TRBJ1-6, with D unresolved. There are 15 residues in the CDR3. Germline V gives CDR1 MNHEY, CDR2 SVGAGI. The V gene lost 2 bases and the J gene lost 0 bases, with 5 bases spanning the gap. CDR3 coding DNA: TGTGCCAGCAGTTACGGCAGCTCCTATAATTCACCCCTCCACTTT. Its translation: CASSYGSSYNSPLHF.

CDR3 in amino acids: CASSGGDRGRETQYF. The CDR3 coding sequence is TGTGCCAGCAGCGGGGGGGACAGGGGGCGAGAGACCCAGTACTTC. V usage is TRBV5-6 and J usage is TRBJ2-5, with 12 bases aligning to TRBD1. J was trimmed by 4 bases and V by 4 bases; bases with no gene match: 5. This CDR3 is built from 15 residues. The germline gives CDR1 SGHDT, CDR2 YYEEEE.

This chain joins TRBV2 and TRBJ2-6, with D possibly matching TRBD1 (5 bases). The CDR3 extends over 16 amino acids. Trimming left V 9 bases short and J 1 base short, with 16 bases between. The germline gives CDR1 SNHLY, CDR2 FYNNEI. CDR3 in amino acids: CARTGTFKSGANVLTF. CDR3 coding DNA: TGTGCCAGAACAGGTACCTTTAAGTCTGGGGCCAACGTCCTGACTTTC. The full variable domain, completed using reference TRBV2 and TRBJ2-6, is EPEVTQTPSHQVTQMGQEVILRCVPISNHLYFYWYRQILGQKVEFLVSFYNNEISEKSEIFDDQFSVERPDGSNFTLKIRSTKLEDSAMYFCARTGTFKSGANVLTFGAGSRLTVL.

The chain carries TRBV7-3 and TRBJ1-1; 7 bases map to TRBD1. Germline CDR1 is SGHTA and CDR2 is FQGTGA. After removal of 2 bases from V and 4 bases from J, the junction contained 4 bases not matched to a gene. The CDR3 covers 14 residues. The DNA for the CDR3 is TGTGCCAGCAGCTTAGGGTCAGGGGGCACTGAAGCTTTCTTT. This translates into CASSLGSGGTEAFF. Supplemented by reference TRBV7-3 and TRBJ1-1, the full variable domain reads GAGVSQTPSNKVTEKGKYVELRCDPISGHTALYWYRQSLGQGPEFLIYFQGTGAADDSGLPNDRFFAVRPEGSVSTLKIQRTERGDSAVYLCASSLGSGGTEAFFGQGTRLTVV.

The rearrangement uses TRBV4-2 and TRBJ1-1, with D perhaps TRBD1 (6 bases). Trimming left V 0 bases short and J 0 bases short, with 17 bases between. Germline V gene sequence: CDR1 LGHNA, CDR2 YNFKEQ. The CDR3 runs to 18 residues. The CDR3 spells CASSQEAGDFYMNTEAFF. CDR3 nucleotides: TGTGCCAGCAGCCAAGAAGCAGGGGATTTTTACATGAACACTGAAGCTTTCTTT.